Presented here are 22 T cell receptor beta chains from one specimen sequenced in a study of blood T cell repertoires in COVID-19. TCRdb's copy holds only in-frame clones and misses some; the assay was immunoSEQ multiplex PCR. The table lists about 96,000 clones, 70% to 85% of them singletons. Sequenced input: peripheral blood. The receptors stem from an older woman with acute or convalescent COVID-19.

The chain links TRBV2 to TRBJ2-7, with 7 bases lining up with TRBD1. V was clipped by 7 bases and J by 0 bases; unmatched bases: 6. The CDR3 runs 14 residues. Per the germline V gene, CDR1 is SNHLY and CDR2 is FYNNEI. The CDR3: CASKGRDSSYEQYF. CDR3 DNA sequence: TGTGCCAGCAAAGGTAGGGACAGCTCCTACGAGCAGTACTTC.

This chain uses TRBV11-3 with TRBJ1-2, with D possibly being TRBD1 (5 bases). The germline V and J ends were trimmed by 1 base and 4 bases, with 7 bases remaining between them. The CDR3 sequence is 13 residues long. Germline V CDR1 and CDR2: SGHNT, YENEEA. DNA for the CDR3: TGTGCCAGCAGCTTAGGGCAGGGCTATGGCTACACCTTC. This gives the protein CASSLGQGYGYTF.

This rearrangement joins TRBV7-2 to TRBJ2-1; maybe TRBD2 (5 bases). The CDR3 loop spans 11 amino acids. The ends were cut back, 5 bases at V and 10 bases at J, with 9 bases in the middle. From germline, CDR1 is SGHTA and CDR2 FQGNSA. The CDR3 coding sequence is TGTGCCAGCAGCCGGACTTCCGAGCAGTTCTTC. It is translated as CASSRTSEQFF.

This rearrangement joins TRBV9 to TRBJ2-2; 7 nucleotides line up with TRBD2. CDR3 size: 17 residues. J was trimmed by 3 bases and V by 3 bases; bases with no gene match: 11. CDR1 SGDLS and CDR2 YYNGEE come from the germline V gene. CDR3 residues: CASSAGPRGGDTGELFF. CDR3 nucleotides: TGTGCCAGCAGCGCCGGACCTCGGGGAGGGGACACCGGGGAGCTGTTTTTT.

The CDR3 spells CASSLTSGVPYEQYF. The DNA of the CDR3 is TGTGCCAGCAGTTTAACGAGCGGGGTCCCCTACGAGCAGTACTTC. The rearrangement links TRBV27 to TRBJ2-7; 7 bases fit TRBD2. The CDR3 extends over 15 amino acids. Germline CDR1 reads MNHEY; CDR2 reads SMNVEV (reference sequence). V dropped 2 bases and J dropped 2; count of bases not matched to a gene: 6.

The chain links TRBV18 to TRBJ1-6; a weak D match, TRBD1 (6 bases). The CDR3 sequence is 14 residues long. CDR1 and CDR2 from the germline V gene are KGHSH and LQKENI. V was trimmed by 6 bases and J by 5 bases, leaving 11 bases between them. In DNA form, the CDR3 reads TGTGCCAGCTCGCTCCGACAGGATAATTCACCCCTCCACTTT. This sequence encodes CASSLRQDNSPLHF.

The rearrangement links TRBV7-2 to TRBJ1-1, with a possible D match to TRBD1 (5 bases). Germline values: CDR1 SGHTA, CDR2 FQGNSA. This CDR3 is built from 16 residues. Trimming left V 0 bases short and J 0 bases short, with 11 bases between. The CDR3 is CASSLAGDSVNTEAFF. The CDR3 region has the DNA TGTGCCAGCAGCTTAGCAGGTGACAGCGTGAACACTGAAGCTTTCTTT.

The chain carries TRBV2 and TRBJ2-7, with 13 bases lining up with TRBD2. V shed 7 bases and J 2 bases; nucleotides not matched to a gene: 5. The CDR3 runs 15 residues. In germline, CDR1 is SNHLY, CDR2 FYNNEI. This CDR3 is CASTWTSGGTYEQYF. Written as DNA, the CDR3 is TGTGCCAGCACTTGGACTAGCGGGGGAACCTACGAGCAGTACTTC. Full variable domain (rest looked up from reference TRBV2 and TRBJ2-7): EPEVTQTPSHQVTQMGQEVILRCVPISNHLYFYWYRQILGQKVEFLVSFYNNEISEKSEIFDDQFSVERPDGSNFTLKIRSTKLEDSAMYFCASTWTSGGTYEQYFGPGTRLTVT.

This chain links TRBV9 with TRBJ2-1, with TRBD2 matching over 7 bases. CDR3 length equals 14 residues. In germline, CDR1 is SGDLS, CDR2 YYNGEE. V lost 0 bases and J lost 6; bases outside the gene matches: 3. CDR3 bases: TGTGCCAGCAGCGTAGCGGGGACTATCAATGAGCAGTTCTTC. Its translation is CASSVAGTINEQFF. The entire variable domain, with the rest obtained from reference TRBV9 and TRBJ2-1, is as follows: DSGVTQTPKHLITATGQRVTLRCSPRSGDLSVYWYQQSLDQGLQFLIQYYNGEERAKGNILERFSAQQFPDLHSELNLSSLELGDSALYFCASSVAGTINEQFFGPGTRLTVL.

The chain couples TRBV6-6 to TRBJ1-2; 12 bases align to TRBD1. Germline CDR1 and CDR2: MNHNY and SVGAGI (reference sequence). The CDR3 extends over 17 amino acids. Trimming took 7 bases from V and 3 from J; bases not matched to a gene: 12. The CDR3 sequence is CASIRVGQGATDYGYTF. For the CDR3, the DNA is TGTGCCAGCATTCGAGTGGGACAGGGGGCTACGGACTATGGCTACACCTTC.

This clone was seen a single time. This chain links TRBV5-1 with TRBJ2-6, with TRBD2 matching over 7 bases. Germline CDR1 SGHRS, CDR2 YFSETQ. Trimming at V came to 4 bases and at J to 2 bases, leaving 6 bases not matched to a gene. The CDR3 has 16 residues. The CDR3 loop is CASSRQRGAGANVLTF. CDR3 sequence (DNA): TGCGCCAGCAGCCGTCAACGGGGGGCTGGGGCCAACGTCCTGACTTTC.

CDR3 residues: CASSLTRGDQPQHF. The CDR3 nucleotides are TGTGCCAGCAGCCTTACCAGGGGGGATCAGCCCCAGCATTTT. This sequence joins TRBV5-6 and TRBJ1-5; 7 bases agree with TRBD1. Germline trimming cut 4 bases from V and 5 bases from J; bases unmatched to any gene: 6. CDR1 SGHDT and CDR2 YYEEEE come from the germline V gene. This CDR3 has 14 residues.

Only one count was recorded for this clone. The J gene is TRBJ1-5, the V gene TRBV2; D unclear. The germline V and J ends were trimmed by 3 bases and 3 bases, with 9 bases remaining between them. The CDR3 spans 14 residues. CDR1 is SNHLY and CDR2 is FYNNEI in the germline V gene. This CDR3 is CASSEAVPNQPQHF. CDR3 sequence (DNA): TGTGCCAGCAGTGAGGCAGTCCCCAATCAGCCCCAGCATTTT.

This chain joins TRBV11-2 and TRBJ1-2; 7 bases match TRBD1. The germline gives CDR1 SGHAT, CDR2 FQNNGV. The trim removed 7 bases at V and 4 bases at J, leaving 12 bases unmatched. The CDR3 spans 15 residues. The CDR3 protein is CASNPTGTFSYGYTF. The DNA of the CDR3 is TGTGCCAGCAATCCGACAGGGACATTCTCCTATGGCTACACCTTC.

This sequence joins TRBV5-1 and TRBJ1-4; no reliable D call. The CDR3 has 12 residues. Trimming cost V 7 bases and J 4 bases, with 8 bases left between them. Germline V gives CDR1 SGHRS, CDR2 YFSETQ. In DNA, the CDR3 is TGCGCCAGCTGTTCCCATAATGAAAAACTGTTTTTT. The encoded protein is CASCSHNEKLFF.

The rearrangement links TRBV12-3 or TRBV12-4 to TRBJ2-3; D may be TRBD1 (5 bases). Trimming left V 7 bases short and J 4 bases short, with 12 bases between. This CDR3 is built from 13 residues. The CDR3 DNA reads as TGTGCCAGCAAGCAGGGTTTCCCAGATACGCAGTATTTT. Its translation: CASKQGFPDTQYF.

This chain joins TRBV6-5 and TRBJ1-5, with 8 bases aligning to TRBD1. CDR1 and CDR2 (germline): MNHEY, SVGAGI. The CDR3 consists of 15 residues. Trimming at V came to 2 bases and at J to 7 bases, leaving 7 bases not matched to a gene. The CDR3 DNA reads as TGTGCCAGCAGTTACAGGACAGGGAGTGGACAGCCCCAGCATTTT. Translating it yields CASSYRTGSGQPQHF.

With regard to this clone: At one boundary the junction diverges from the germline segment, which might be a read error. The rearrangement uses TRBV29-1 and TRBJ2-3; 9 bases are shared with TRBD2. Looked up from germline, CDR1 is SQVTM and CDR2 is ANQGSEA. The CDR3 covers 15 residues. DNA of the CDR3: TGCAGCGTCGCCCAACCCGGGACTAGCATAGATACGCAGTATTTT. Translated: CSVAQPGTSIDTQYF.

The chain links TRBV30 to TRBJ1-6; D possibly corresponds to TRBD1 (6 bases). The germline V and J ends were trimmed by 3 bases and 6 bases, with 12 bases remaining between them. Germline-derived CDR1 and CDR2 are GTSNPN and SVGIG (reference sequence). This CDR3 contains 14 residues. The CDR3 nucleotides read TGTGCCTGGAGACAGGGTAATAGTAATTCACCCCTCCACTTT. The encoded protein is CAWRQGNSNSPLHF. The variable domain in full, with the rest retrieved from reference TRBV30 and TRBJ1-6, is SQTIHQWPATLVQPVGSPLSLECTVEGTSNPNLYWYRQAAGRGLQLLFYSVGIGQISSEVPQNLSASRPQDRQFILSSKKLLLSDSGFYLCAWRQGNSNSPLHFGNGTRLTVT.

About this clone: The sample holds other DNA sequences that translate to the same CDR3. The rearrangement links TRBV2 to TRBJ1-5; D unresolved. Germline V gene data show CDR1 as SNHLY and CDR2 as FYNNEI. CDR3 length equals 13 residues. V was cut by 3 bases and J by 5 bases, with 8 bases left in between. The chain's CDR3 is CASSEGRYQPQHF. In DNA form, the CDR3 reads TGTGCCAGCAGTGAGGGCAGATATCAGCCCCAGCATTTT.

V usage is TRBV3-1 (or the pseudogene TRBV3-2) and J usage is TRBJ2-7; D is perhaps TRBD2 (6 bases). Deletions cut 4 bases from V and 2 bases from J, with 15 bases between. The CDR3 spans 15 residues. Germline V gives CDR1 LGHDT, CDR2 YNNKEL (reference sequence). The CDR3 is CASSPAGPFAYEQYF. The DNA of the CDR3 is TGTGCCAGCAGCCCCGCGGGGCCCTTCGCCTACGAGCAGTACTTC.

The CDR3 region is CASSPLGQGAYTGELFF. Here the CDR3 DNA reads TGTGCCAGCTCACCACTCGGGCAGGGCGCTTACACCGGGGAGCTGTTTTTT. The chain couples TRBV18 to TRBJ2-2; D possibly corresponds to TRBD1 (5 bases). V lost 1 base and J 3 bases, leaving 15 bases between the germline ends. The CDR3 runs to 17 residues. The germline V gene has CDR1 KGHSH and CDR2 LQKENI.